The rows below give T cell receptor beta chains drawn from one sample of a study of T cell repertoires in cytomegalovirus infection. A single record per CDR3 protein comes from TCRdb applying MiXCR to the reads. The sample consists of 400,000 or so distinct CDR3 sequences, 25% to 40% of them appearing once. Sequenced input: PBMCs. The source is a human donor in good health (CMV status not recorded). Some clones in this sample may be carry-over from other donors' samples. Both conserved end residues are part of each CDR3. D genes are given only for firm matches. The size field is filled for only some rows; it gives once, few, many or a size class.

D gene,clone size,V gene,J gene,CDR3 protein,CDR3 DNA
TRBD1,once,TRBV5-6,TRBJ1-4,CDSSLSGQGNEKLFF,TGTGACAGCAGCCTCAGTGGACAGGGAAATGAAAAACTGTTTTTT
TRBD1,few,TRBV6-2/TRBV6-3,TRBJ1-5,CASNDRVSNQPQHF,TGTGCCAGCAACGACAGGGTCAGCAATCAGCCCCAGCATTTT
TRBD2,NA,TRBV4-2,TRBJ2-1,CASSPLAGGPLEQFF,TGTGCCAGCAGCCCACTAGCGGGGGGGCCTTTGGAGCAGTTCTTC
NA,NA,TRBV5-4,TRBJ2-3,CASSWAGIPDTQYF,TGTGCCAGCAGCTGGGCGGGGATTCCAGATACGCAGTATTTT
NA,NA,TRBV6-5,TRBJ1-2,CASSPSTLGYTF,TGTGCCAGCAGCCCCTCGACGTTAGGCTACACCTTC
TRBD1,few,TRBV19,TRBJ1-5,CASTLGVFGTGVGNQPQHF,TGTGCCAGTACCCTAGGGGTCTTTGGGACAGGGGTCGGCAATCAGCCCCAGCATTTT
NA,NA,TRBV12-3/TRBV12-4,TRBJ1-1,CASSFLVKTEAFF,TGTGCCAGCAGTTTTTTAGTTAAAACTGAAGCTTTCTTT
NA,few,TRBV7-6,TRBJ1-1,CASSFNPRRTEAFF,TGTGCCAGCAGCTTTAATCCACGGAGGACTGAAGCTTTCTTT
TRBD2,once,TRBV4-1,TRBJ2-5,CASSNRLAGAQETQYF,TGCGCCAGCAGCAATCGACTAGCGGGGGCCCAAGAGACCCAGTACTTC
NA,few,TRBV11-2,TRBJ1-6,CASSLDYLNSPLHF,TGTGCCAGCAGCTTAGATTACTTAAATTCACCCCTCCACTTT
NA,NA,TRBV6-8,TRBJ1-2,CASSYSGGSGYGYTF,TGTGCCAGCAGTTACTCGGGGGGCTCGGGCTATGGCTACACCTTC
NA,few,TRBV6-1,TRBJ1-1,CATQGGNTEAFF,TGTGCTACTCAAGGAGGGAACACTGAAGCTTTCTTT
NA,few,TRBV20-1,TRBJ1-4,CSATGQVNEKLFF,TGCAGTGCTACGGGACAAGTAAACGAAAAACTGTTTTTT
NA,NA,TRBV19,TRBJ1-2,CASSAAVGYTF,TGTGCCAGTAGTGCCGCCGTAGGCTACACCTTC
TRBD1,many,TRBV6-1,TRBJ1-6,CASSYGTENSPLHF,TGTGCCAGCAGTTATGGGACAGAGAATTCACCCCTCCACTTT
NA,many,TRBV7-8,TRBJ1-1,CASSLAMGMNTEAFF,TGTGCCAGCAGCTTAGCGATGGGGATGAACACTGAAGCTTTCTTT
NA,NA,TRBV5-6,TRBJ1-4,CASSLGTVEKLFF,TGTGCCAGCAGCTTGGGGACAGTTGAAAAACTGTTTTTT
NA,few,TRBV24-1,TRBJ1-1,CATSDPPRAEAFF,TGTGCCACCAGTGATCCCCCCAGGGCTGAAGCTTTCTTT
NA,NA,TRBV7-6,TRBJ2-1,CASSHGRFSEQFF,TGTGCCAGCAGCCACGGACGGTTTAGTGAGCAGTTCTTC
NA,NA,TRBV6-2/TRBV6-3,TRBJ2-7,CASSIPQTRYEQYF,TGTGCCAGCAGTATACCCCAGACGCGGTACGAGCAGTACTTC
NA,few,TRBV6-2/TRBV6-3,TRBJ2-1,CASSYPGPNNEQFF,TGTGCCAGCAGTTACCCTGGACCCAACAATGAGCAGTTCTTC
NA,few,TRBV2,TRBJ2-7,CASSVGRSYEQYF,TGTGCCAGCAGTGTAGGGCGGTCCTACGAGCAGTACTTC
TRBD1,many,TRBV7-8,TRBJ1-5,CASSLRQGTSNQPQHF,TGTGCCAGCAGCCTCCGACAGGGGACTAGCAATCAGCCCCAGCATTTT
TRBD2,few,TRBV12-3/TRBV12-4,TRBJ2-5,CASSATSGGAETQYF,TGTGCCAGCAGTGCGACTAGCGGGGGGGCGGAGACCCAGTACTTC
NA,few,TRBV4-3,TRBJ1-5,CASSQDGGTSQPQHF,TGCGCCAGCAGCCAAGACGGGGGGACCAGTCAGCCCCAGCATTTT
NA,many,TRBV12-3/TRBV12-4,TRBJ2-7,CASRSGAYEQYF,TGTGCCAGCAGATCGGGGGCCTACGAGCAGTACTTC
NA,many,TRBV7-8,TRBJ1-5,CASSGTVSNQPQHF,TGTGCCAGCAGTGGGACGGTTAGCAATCAGCCCCAGCATTTT
NA,few,TRBV2,TRBJ2-3,CASRGWGTSTDTQYF,TGTGCCAGCAGGGGGTGGGGGACCTCCACAGATACGCAGTATTTT